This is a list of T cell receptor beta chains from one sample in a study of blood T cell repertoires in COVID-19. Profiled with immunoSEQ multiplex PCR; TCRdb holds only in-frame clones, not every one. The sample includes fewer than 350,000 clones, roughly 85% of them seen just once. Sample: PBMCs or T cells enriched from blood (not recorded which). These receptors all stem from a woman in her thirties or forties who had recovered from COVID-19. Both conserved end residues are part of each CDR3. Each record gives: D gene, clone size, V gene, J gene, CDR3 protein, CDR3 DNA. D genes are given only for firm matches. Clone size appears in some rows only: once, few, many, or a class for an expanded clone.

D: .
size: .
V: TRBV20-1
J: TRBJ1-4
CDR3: CSASRGEKLFF
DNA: TGCAGTGCTAGTAGGGGCGAAAAACTGTTTTTT

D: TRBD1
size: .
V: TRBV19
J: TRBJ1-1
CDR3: CASSLGGNTEAFF
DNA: TGTGCCAGTAGTCTAGGGGGCAACACTGAAGCTTTCTTT

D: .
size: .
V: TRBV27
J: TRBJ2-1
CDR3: CASSSRPGLSYNEQFF
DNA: TGTGCCAGCAGTTCCCGGCCGGGACTTAGCTACAATGAGCAGTTCTTC

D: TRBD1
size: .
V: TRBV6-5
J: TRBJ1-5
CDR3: CASVLRGIGQPQHF
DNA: TGTGCCAGCGTCCTCAGGGGGATCGGGCAGCCCCAGCATTTT

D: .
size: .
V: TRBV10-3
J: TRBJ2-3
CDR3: CAISEKAGSQGTKAGVTDTQYF
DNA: TGTGCCATCAGTGAAAAAGCGGGCTCGCAGGGTACGAAGGCCGGCGTAACAGATACGCAGTATTTT

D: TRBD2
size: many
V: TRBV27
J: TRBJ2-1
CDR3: CASSLLAGENNEQFF
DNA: TGTGCCAGCAGTTTGCTGGCGGGAGAGAATAATGAGCAGTTCTTC

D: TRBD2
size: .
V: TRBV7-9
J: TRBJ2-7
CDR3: CASSPPSGTTYEQYF
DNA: TGTGCCAGCAGCCCCCCTAGCGGGACTACCTACGAGCAGTACTTC

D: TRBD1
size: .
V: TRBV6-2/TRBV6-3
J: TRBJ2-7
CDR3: CASSYPGQGDYEQYF
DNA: TGTGCCAGCAGTTACCCCGGACAGGGAGACTACGAGCAGTACTTC

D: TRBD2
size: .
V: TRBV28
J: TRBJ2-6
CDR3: CASMAGGGSSGANVLTF
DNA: TGTGCCAGCATGGCCGGCGGGGGAAGCTCTGGGGCCAACGTCCTGACTTTC

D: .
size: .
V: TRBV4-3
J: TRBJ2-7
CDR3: CASSQVLGGAYEQYF
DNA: TGCGCCAGCAGCCAAGTACTAGGGGGGGCGTACGAGCAGTACTTC

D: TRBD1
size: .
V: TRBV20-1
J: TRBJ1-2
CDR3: CSADRDGYTF
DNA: TGCAGTGCTGACAGGGATGGCTACACCTTC

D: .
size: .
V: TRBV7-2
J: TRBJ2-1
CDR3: CASSPAPGVLQFF
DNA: TGTGCCAGCAGCCCAGCGCCAGGGGTGTTGCAGTTCTTC

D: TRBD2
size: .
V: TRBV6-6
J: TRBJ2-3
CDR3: CASTLGGGRTQYF
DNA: TGTGCCAGCACCCTGGGCGGGGGTAGGACGCAGTATTTT

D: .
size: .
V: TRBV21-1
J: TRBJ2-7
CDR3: CASSKGGPGLYYEQYF
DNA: TGTGCCAGCAGCAAAGGGGGCCCGGGCTTGTACTACGAGCAGTACTTC

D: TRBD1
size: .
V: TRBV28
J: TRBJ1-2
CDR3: CASSFRGNRGGYTF
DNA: TGTGCCAGCAGTTTTAGGGGCAACAGGGGGGGCTACACCTTC

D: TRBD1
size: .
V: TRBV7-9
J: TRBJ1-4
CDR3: CASTVPGTDATNEKLFF
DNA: TGTGCCAGCACCGTTCCCGGGACAGATGCAACTAATGAAAAACTGTTTTTT

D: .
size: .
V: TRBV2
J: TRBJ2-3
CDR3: CASTLRGTSTDTQYF
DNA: TGTGCCAGCACCCTTCGGGGGACTAGCACAGATACGCAGTATTTT

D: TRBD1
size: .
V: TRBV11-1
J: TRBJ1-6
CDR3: CASSRNRGTNSPLHF
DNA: TGTGCCAGCAGCCGCAACAGGGGAACGAATTCACCCCTCCACTTT

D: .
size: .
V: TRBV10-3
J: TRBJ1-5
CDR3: CAISESTGVIQPQHF
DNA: TGTGCCATCAGTGAGTCGACGGGGGTCATTCAGCCCCAGCATTTT

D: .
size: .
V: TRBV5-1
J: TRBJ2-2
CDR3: CASSPDRTGELFF
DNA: TGCGCCAGCAGCCCCGACAGAACCGGGGAGCTGTTTTTT

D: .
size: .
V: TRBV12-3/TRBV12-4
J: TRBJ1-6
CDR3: CATSGQGNSPLHF
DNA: TGTGCCACTAGCGGGCAGGGGAATTCACCCCTCCACTTT

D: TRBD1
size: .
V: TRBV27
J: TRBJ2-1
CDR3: CASSSLPGQGVNEQFF
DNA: TGTGCCAGCAGTTCACTACCGGGACAGGGAGTCAATGAGCAGTTCTTC

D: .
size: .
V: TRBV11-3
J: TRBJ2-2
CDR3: CASSLSVGELFF
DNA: TGTGCCAGCAGTTTATCGGTCGGGGAGCTGTTTTTT

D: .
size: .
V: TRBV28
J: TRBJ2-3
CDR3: CASSFLADTQYF
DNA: TGTGCCAGCAGTTTCCTAGCAGATACGCAGTATTTT

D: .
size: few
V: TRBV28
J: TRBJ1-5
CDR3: CAIRRDTNQPQHF
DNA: TGTGCCATTCGAAGGGACACCAATCAGCCCCAGCATTTT

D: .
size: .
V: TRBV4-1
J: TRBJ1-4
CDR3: CASSTTDRTNEKLFF
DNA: TGCGCCAGCAGCACTACCGACCGAACTAATGAAAAACTGTTTTTT

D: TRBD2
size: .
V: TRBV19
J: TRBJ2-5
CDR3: CASSIGGLGGETQYF
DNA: TGTGCCAGTAGTATAGGCGGACTAGGCGGGGAGACCCAGTACTTC

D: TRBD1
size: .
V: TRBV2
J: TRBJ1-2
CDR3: CASSERGTGRYGYTF
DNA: TGTGCCAGCAGTGAGAGGGGGACAGGGAGGTATGGCTACACCTTC

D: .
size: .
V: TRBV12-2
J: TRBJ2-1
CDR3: CASRPPRVNEQFF
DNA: TGTGCAAGTCGCCCGCCTCGGGTCAATGAGCAGTTCTTC